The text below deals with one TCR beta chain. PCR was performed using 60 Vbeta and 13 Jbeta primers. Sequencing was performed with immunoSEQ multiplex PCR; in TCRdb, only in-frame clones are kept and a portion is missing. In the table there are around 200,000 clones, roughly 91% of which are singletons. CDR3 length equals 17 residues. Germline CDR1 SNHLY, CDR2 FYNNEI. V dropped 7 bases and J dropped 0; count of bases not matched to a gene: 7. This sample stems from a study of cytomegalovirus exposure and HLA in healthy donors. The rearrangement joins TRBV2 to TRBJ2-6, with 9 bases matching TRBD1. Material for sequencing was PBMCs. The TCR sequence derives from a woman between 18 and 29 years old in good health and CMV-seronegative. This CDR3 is CASIKQGALSGANVLTF. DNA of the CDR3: TGTGCCAGCATCAAACAGGGGGCGCTCTCTGGGGCCAACGTCCTGACTTTC. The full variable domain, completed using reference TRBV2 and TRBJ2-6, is EPEVTQTPSHQVTQMGQEVILRCVPISNHLYFYWYRQILGQKVEFLVSFYNNEISEKSEIFDDQFSVERPDGSNFTLKIRSTKLEDSAMYFCASIKQGALSGANVLTFGAGSRLTVL.